This section outlines one T cell receptor (beta chain) sequence together with its context. The antigen this receptor binds is unknown. It has no much larger one-base neighbor in the sample; base qualities were not kept. This sample is drawn from a study of T cell responses to AZD1222 COVID-19 vaccine (dated by TCRdb to the early 2020s). With respect to the entire study: Because spike-specific TCR depth and breadth did not differ between the two schedules, AZD1222 recipients who got a second dose at roughly 4 weeks were pooled with those who got a second dose at roughly 12 weeks. TCR sequencing was performed for about 250 trial participants, of whom around 200 were given two doses of AZD1222 and around 26 were given two doses of MenACWY control vaccine. Enrollment into the trials was organized by age into subgroups of 18-55, 56-69 and 70-plus years, and those subgroups contained roughly 150, 30 and 60 TCR-sequenced participants, respectively.

The CDR3 regions of human TCRbeta chains were subjected to immunosequencing. Turning to the authors' computational methods: Repertoire TCRs were matched against a reference library of SARS-CoV-2-specific TCRs generated with the MIRA antigen-specificity platform. Breadth meant the fraction of unique TCRs that were SARS-CoV-2-associated, whereas depth meant the fraction of total T cells that were SARS-CoV-2-associated. Each spike-specific TCR was assigned to its reactive spike region and to a CD4 or CD8 class using the MIRA data. Log10-transformed breadth and depth values were compared by one-way ANOVA with Sidak's multiple comparisons tests. TCRdb provides this immuneACCESS table in a form limited to in-frame rearrangements. Some clones are lacking; in checked studies, under half of them reflect an unresolved V gene, and why the rest are absent is not known. The V and J calls and the clone size are those of that table, but D and trimming were determined from the DNA. The sample profile shows about 99,000 clones; around 90% of them were found once. About 4.8% of the sample is taken by the ten largest.

At the junction V is shortened by 3 bases and J by 2 bases; bases outside the gene matches: 13. Taken from cysteine to phenylalanine, the CDR3 has 17 residues. Kept here is only the CDR3 DNA, which spans 51 bases and is read in frame from base 1. Reading the germline V gene gives CDR1 ENHRY and CDR2 SYGVKD. This sample's time point label indicates: baseline before first vaccination. Samples from vaccinated people were obtained from the UK trials COV001 and COV002, which included a single-blind randomized controlled phase 2/3 trial of AZD1222 (ChAdOx1 nCoV-19) in healthy adults. For TCRbeta chain sequencing, PBMC samples from trial participants were taken at day 0 and at day 28 after the second dose. General study outcomes and caveats: Conclusions about previously exposed vaccinees were limited because only 5 or 6 AZD1222 recipients were SARS-CoV-2 seropositive at baseline. Reportedly, close to half of the unique spike-specific TCRs recognized epitopes lying outside the regions that are mutated in the B.1.351 and B.1.1.7 variants. CD4 TCRs associated with the vaccine covered the entire spike protein, and the dominant responses were in regions 160-218 and 743-854. Spike-specific TCR breadth and depth rose significantly after two AZD1222 doses compared with day 0 and with MenACWY recipients. In the small 56-69-year group, the increase in depth fell short of significance, most likely because of low power. Because no samples from the day 14 peak response were available, repertoires could be characterized only after the peak T cell response. Participants were mostly white British, with more females than males. The authors suggested clonal diversity may have been underestimated.

This material consisted of peripheral blood, taken on day 0 of AZD1222 vaccination. The TCR comes from an adult in good health. The sequence links TRBV10-3 to TRBJ2-7; TRBD2 aligns with 7 central bases. CDR3 region: CAISDQVWEGTPYEQYF. Here is the DNA: TGTGCCATCAGTGACCAGGTTTGGGAGGGGACTCCCTACGAGCAGTACTTC.